A selection of T cell receptor beta chains follows, all from one sample in a study of T cell responses to AZD1222 COVID-19 vaccine. Clones were sequenced by immunoSEQ multiplex PCR, and TCRdb holds only the in-frame ones, with some missing. The top ten clones hold 1% to 1.5% of a sample with some 190,000 clones, around 92% of them seen once. This specimen was peripheral blood, taken on day 0 of AZD1222 vaccination. The receptors derive from an adult in good health. The CDR3 runs from the conserved cysteine through the conserved F or W. Fields, in order: D gene, clone size, J gene, V gene, CDR3 DNA, CDR3 protein. The D gene is left open where the match is weak. Size is omitted from some rows. Given values are once, few, many or a class for expanded clones.

d_gene: .; abundance: .; j_gene: TRBJ2-3; v_gene: TRBV7-9; CDR3nt: TGTGCCAGCAGCCCCCGGGACCGTAACACAGATACGCAGTATTTT; CDR3aa: CASSPRDRNTDTQYF
d_gene: .; abundance: .; j_gene: TRBJ1-2; v_gene: TRBV10-1; CDR3nt: TGCGCCAGCAGTGACAGGGACTATGGCTACACCTTC; CDR3aa: CASSDRDYGYTF
d_gene: .; abundance: .; j_gene: TRBJ2-5; v_gene: TRBV2; CDR3nt: TGTGCCAGCAGTGACCTGGGACCACAAGAGACCCAGTACTTC; CDR3aa: CASSDLGPQETQYF
d_gene: .; abundance: .; j_gene: TRBJ1-4; v_gene: TRBV28; CDR3nt: TGTGCCAGCAGTCCACCCCTGCCTCGAAGGACAGTTACAACTAATGAAAAACTGTTTTTT; CDR3aa: CASSPPLPRRTVTTNEKLFF
d_gene: TRBD1; abundance: .; j_gene: TRBJ1-4; v_gene: TRBV2; CDR3nt: TGTGCCAGCAGTCCACGACAGGGCAATGAAAAACTGTTTTTT; CDR3aa: CASSPRQGNEKLFF
d_gene: TRBD1; abundance: .; j_gene: TRBJ1-1; v_gene: TRBV30; CDR3nt: TGTGCCTGGAGGCTACGGGGACAGGGGAGGACTGAAGCTTTCTTT; CDR3aa: CAWRLRGQGRTEAFF
d_gene: TRBD1; abundance: .; j_gene: TRBJ1-3; v_gene: TRBV3-1/TRBV3-2; CDR3nt: TGTGCCAGCAGCCAAGGGACAGGCTCTGGAAACACCATATATTTT; CDR3aa: CASSQGTGSGNTIYF
d_gene: .; abundance: .; j_gene: TRBJ1-2; v_gene: TRBV4-3; CDR3nt: TGCGCCAGCAGCCAACAAATCCGGGGGGCCTACTATGGCTACACCTTC; CDR3aa: CASSQQIRGAYYGYTF
d_gene: .; abundance: few; j_gene: TRBJ2-7; v_gene: TRBV6-5; CDR3nt: TGTGCCACCACGGCGGGCTACGAGCAGTACTTC; CDR3aa: CATTAGYEQYF
d_gene: TRBD1; abundance: few; j_gene: TRBJ2-3; v_gene: TRBV5-1; CDR3nt: TGCGCCAGCAGCCAGGGACAGGCAACAGATACGCAGTATTTT; CDR3aa: CASSQGQATDTQYF
d_gene: TRBD2; abundance: .; j_gene: TRBJ2-5; v_gene: TRBV28; CDR3nt: TGTGCCAGCAGCTCGGGGGACTACAAAGAGACCCAGTACTTC; CDR3aa: CASSSGDYKETQYF
d_gene: .; abundance: .; j_gene: TRBJ1-5; v_gene: TRBV19; CDR3nt: TGTGCCAGTAGGGTTCGACCCCAGCATTTT; CDR3aa: CASRVRPQHF
d_gene: TRBD1; abundance: .; j_gene: TRBJ1-3; v_gene: TRBV5-4; CDR3nt: TGTGCCAGCAGCCGGATAGGACAGGGACCTGGAAACACCATATATTTT; CDR3aa: CASSRIGQGPGNTIYF
d_gene: TRBD2; abundance: .; j_gene: TRBJ2-5; v_gene: TRBV7-9; CDR3nt: TGTGCCAGCAGCTTCGGGACTAGCGGGGGATATCAAGAGACCCAGTACTTC; CDR3aa: CASSFGTSGGYQETQYF
d_gene: .; abundance: .; j_gene: TRBJ1-1; v_gene: TRBV7-2; CDR3nt: TGTGCCAGCAGCTTCACAGGGAGTCGCACTGAAGCTTTCTTT; CDR3aa: CASSFTGSRTEAFF
d_gene: .; abundance: .; j_gene: TRBJ1-1; v_gene: TRBV2; CDR3nt: TGTGCCAGCAGTGACGACCTGAACACTGAAGCTTTCTTT; CDR3aa: CASSDDLNTEAFF
d_gene: .; abundance: .; j_gene: TRBJ2-2; v_gene: TRBV3-1/TRBV3-2; CDR3nt: TGTGCCAGCAGCCAAGCGCCCACAGGGGAGCTGTTTTTT; CDR3aa: CASSQAPTGELFF
d_gene: .; abundance: .; j_gene: TRBJ2-2; v_gene: TRBV3-1/TRBV3-2; CDR3nt: TGTGCCAGCAGCCAAACGACCGGGGAGCTGTTTTTT; CDR3aa: CASSQTTGELFF
d_gene: TRBD2; abundance: medium-sized; j_gene: TRBJ2-7; v_gene: TRBV27; CDR3nt: TGTGCCAGCAGTGGTTCTAGCGGGGGGGCTTACGAGCAGTACTTC; CDR3aa: CASSGSSGGAYEQYF
d_gene: TRBD2; abundance: .; j_gene: TRBJ2-2; v_gene: TRBV12-5; CDR3nt: TGTGCTAGTGGTCCGGGGGGGCACAACACCGGGGAGCTGTTTTTT; CDR3aa: CASGPGGHNTGELFF
d_gene: TRBD1; abundance: .; j_gene: TRBJ1-1; v_gene: TRBV6-5; CDR3nt: TGTGCCAGCAAAGGGGGCGCTGAGTTTGCTGAAGCTTTCTTT; CDR3aa: CASKGGAEFAEAFF
d_gene: .; abundance: once; j_gene: TRBJ1-3; v_gene: TRBV5-1; CDR3nt: TGCGCCAGCAGCTTGGGTCAGGGTGGCTCTGGAAACACCATATATTTT; CDR3aa: CASSLGQGGSGNTIYF
d_gene: .; abundance: .; j_gene: TRBJ1-5; v_gene: TRBV6-5; CDR3nt: TGTGCCACCCGATCTCGAAAGGGACGTAATCAGCCCCAGCATTTT; CDR3aa: CATRSRKGRNQPQHF
d_gene: .; abundance: .; j_gene: TRBJ1-2; v_gene: TRBV7-2; CDR3nt: TGTGCCAGCAGCTTAGCGTGGGCAGGCTATGGCTACACCTTC; CDR3aa: CASSLAWAGYGYTF
d_gene: TRBD1; abundance: .; j_gene: TRBJ1-2; v_gene: TRBV5-8; CDR3nt: TGTGCCAGCAGCCCACGGAACAGGGGGCGGCATGGCTACACCTTC; CDR3aa: CASSPRNRGRHGYTF